These 25 T cell receptor beta chains came from one sample sequenced in a study of PD-1 blockade in classical Hodgkin lymphoma. The method was immunoSEQ multiplex PCR; TCRdb's version includes in-frame clones alone and lacks a portion of them. In the table there are around 3,000 clones, around 84% of which are singletons. Time point: newly diagnosed, previously untreated cHL patient sample. Magnetic negative selection served to purify CD4+ T cells out of PBMCs that had been thawed. Material for sequencing was CD4+ T cells from blood. The receptors were gathered from a human donor with classical Hodgkin lymphoma.

The genes are TRBV5-4 and TRBJ1-1; D is ambiguous. Germline lookup yields CDR1 SGHNT and CDR2 YYREEE (reference sequence). This CDR3 spans 13 amino acids. The V end was cut by 4 bases, the J end by 4 bases, with 11 bases between. The CDR3 DNA reads as TGTGCCAGCAGCCCACAGATTGGCACTGAAGCTTTCTTT. Amino acids: CASSPQIGTEAFF.

V usage is TRBV2 and J usage is TRBJ2-5; 11 bases are shared with TRBD2. Matching the DNA end better, TRBJ2-7 makes the J call doubtful. The CDR3 is 14 residues long. Germline CDR1 and CDR2: SNHLY and FYNNEI. The CDR3 DNA is TGTGCCAGCAGAGTTAGCGGGGGGGCCGACGAGCAGTACTTC. Its protein product is CASRVSGGADEQYF.

J is TRBJ2-2 and V is TRBV7-3; a weak D match, TRBD1 (6 bases). The CDR3 spans 16 residues. Trimming left V 5 bases short and J 0 bases short, with 13 bases between. Germline CDR1 is SGHTA and CDR2 is FQGTGA. The chain's CDR3 is CASSPSRGTNTGELFF. CDR3 nucleotide sequence: TGTGCCAGCAGCCCCTCCAGGGGAACGAACACCGGGGAGCTGTTTTTT.

The gene calls are TRBV15 and TRBJ2-7; 10 bases map to TRBD1. Germline V lookup: CDR1 LNHNV, CDR2 YYDKDF (reference sequence). This CDR3 region has 15 residues. V was clipped by 6 bases and J by 6 bases; unmatched bases: 11. The CDR3 region is CATSLPGTGDGEQYF. The CDR3 bases are TGTGCCACCAGTCTTCCCGGGACAGGGGATGGCGAGCAGTACTTC.

This chain joins TRBV11-2 and TRBJ2-7; D remains ambiguous. The ends were cut back, 3 bases at V and 0 bases at J, with 9 bases in the middle. Per the germline V gene, CDR1 is SGHAT and CDR2 is FQNNGV. The CDR3 totals 14 residues. The CDR3 reads CASSFVRDSYEQYF. The CDR3 DNA follows: TGTGCCAGCAGCTTCGTACGAGACTCCTACGAGCAGTACTTC.

This clone was seen a single time. The chain uses TRBV5-1 and TRBJ2-3, with D unclear. Trimming removed 4 bases at V and 5 bases at J, with 8 bases between. The CDR3 spans 12 residues. Germline lookup yields CDR1 SGHRS and CDR2 YFSETQ. CDR3 in DNA: TGCGCCAGCAGCCCCGTAGGAGATACGCAGTATTTT. This codes for CASSPVGDTQYF.

This chain joins TRBV19 and TRBJ2-5, with D possibly called TRBD1 or TRBD2 (5 bases each). V was cut by 7 bases and J by 5 bases, with 17 bases left in between. The CDR3 totals 14 residues. The germline V gene encodes CDR1 LNHDA and CDR2 SQIVND (reference sequence). CDR3 in amino acids: CASTSGDLGETQYF. CDR3 DNA: TGTGCCAGTACCTCTGGGGACCTTGGGGAGACCCAGTACTTC.

The V gene is TRBV5-4, the J gene TRBJ2-2; D gene ambiguous. The germline V gene encodes CDR1 SGHNT and CDR2 YYREEE (reference sequence). V was pared by 0 bases and J by 5 bases, with 5 bases between. The CDR3 has 13 amino acids. This CDR3 reads CASSLDSTGELFF. CDR3 DNA: TGTGCCAGCAGCTTGGACAGTACCGGGGAGCTGTTTTTT.

The rearrangement joins TRBV1 to TRBJ1-5. TRBV1 is termed a pseudogene. The CDR3 extends over 12 amino acids. The chain's CDR3 is CTSTVGNQPQHF. The CDR3 DNA sequence: TGCACCAGCACGGTAGGGAATCAGCCCCAGCATTTT.

The rearrangement uses TRBV2 and TRBJ2-1; TRBD2 agrees at 12 bases. V lost 5 bases to trimming and J lost 5 bases; unmatched junction nucleotides: 4. This CDR3 comprises 15 residues. CDR1 is SNHLY, CDR2 FYNNEI, per germline. CDR3 residues: CASSSLAGGNNEQFF. The CDR3 DNA is TGTGCCAGCAGTTCTCTAGCGGGGGGGAACAATGAGCAGTTCTTC.

This rearrangement joins TRBV28 to TRBJ1-2; 9 bases line up with TRBD1. From germline, CDR1 is MDHEN and CDR2 SYDVKM. The CDR3 is 16 amino acids. The trim removed 6 bases at V and 7 bases at J, leaving 15 bases unmatched. This CDR3 is CASRPGQGYQYRGYTF. The CDR3 nucleotides read TGTGCCAGCAGGCCGGGACAGGGATATCAGTATCGTGGCTACACCTTC.

J is TRBJ2-2 and V is TRBV5-1; D gene uncertain. The CDR3 extends over 14 amino acids. Deletions cut 5 bases from V and 4 bases from J, with 12 bases between. Germline V CDR1 and CDR2: SGHRS, YFSETQ. In DNA, the CDR3 is TGCGCCAGCAGGAACCCACCTACCACCGGGGAGCTGTTTTTT. Protein product: CASRNPPTTGELFF. The entire variable domain, with the rest obtained from reference TRBV5-1 and TRBJ2-2, is as follows: KAGVTQTPRYLIKTRGQQVTLSCSPISGHRSVSWYQQTPGQGLQFLFEYFSETQRNKGNFPGRFSGRQFSNSRSEMNVSTLELGDSALYLCASRNPPTTGELFFGEGSRLTVL.

The genes are TRBV5-1 and TRBJ1-1; 9 nucleotides match TRBD1. Losses at the gene ends were 0 bases for V and 4 bases for J; bases not matched to a gene: 7. Germline lookup yields CDR1 SGHRS and CDR2 YFSETQ. The CDR3 spans 16 residues. The CDR3 DNA sequence: TGCGCCAGCAGCTTGGAGGGACAGGGTGTCGGCACTGAAGCTTTCTTT. Protein: CASSLEGQGVGTEAFF.

This clone was seen a few times. V is TRBV29-1 and J is TRBJ2-7; possible D gene TRBD1, 7 bases. Deletions cut 8 bases from V and 5 bases from J, with 22 bases between. The CDR3 length is 14 residues. Germline CDR1 reads SQVTM; CDR2 reads ANQGSEA. This CDR3 reads CSSGLRGDIHEQYF. CDR3 DNA sequence: TGCAGCTCCGGTCTCAGGGGGGACATCCACGAGCAGTACTTC.

This clone was detected once. V usage is TRBV6-1 and J usage is TRBJ1-2; tentative D call: TRBD1 (5 bases). Germline CDR1 is MNHNS and CDR2 is SASEGT. The CDR3 runs to 14 residues. The ends were cut back, 4 bases at V and 6 bases at J, with 15 bases in the middle. The chain's CDR3 is CASSVVGKGDGYTF. The CDR3 coding sequence is TGTGCCAGCAGTGTAGTCGGGAAAGGGGATGGCTACACCTTC.

The chain combines TRBV19 with TRBJ2-7; 9 bases map to TRBD1. The CDR3 has 13 residues. CDR1 LNHDA and CDR2 SQIVND come from the germline V gene (reference sequence). The trim removed 5 bases at V and 6 bases at J, leaving 5 bases unmatched. CDR3: CASSPNRGREQYF. CDR3 nucleotide sequence: TGTGCCAGTAGTCCCAACAGGGGGCGCGAGCAGTACTTC. The whole variable domain, remainder taken from reference TRBV19 and TRBJ2-7, is DGGITQSPKYLFRKEGQNVTLSCEQNLNHDAMYWYRQDPGQGLRLIYYSQIVNDFQKGDIAEGYSVSREKKESFPLTVTSAQKNPTAFYLCASSPNRGREQYFGPGTRLTVT.

The chain combines TRBV18 with TRBJ2-5, with D possibly being TRBD2 (6 bases). Gene TRBJ2-7 matches the end of the DNA better, so the J call may be wrong. This CDR3 comprises 14 residues. Germline V gene sequence: CDR1 KGHSH, CDR2 LQKENI. Here the CDR3 DNA reads TGTGCCAGCTCACCACCCACTAGCAATAACGAGCAGTACTTC. Residues: CASSPPTSNNEQYF.

J is TRBJ2-5 and V is TRBV5-1; 14 bases are shared with TRBD2. Germline CDR1 and CDR2: SGHRS and YFSETQ. V shed 4 bases, J shed 4 bases, and the junction held 3 bases outside the gene matches. The CDR3 length is 15 residues. CDR3 in DNA: TGCGCCAGCAGCCGACTAGCGGGAGGGCGAGAGACCCAGTACTTC. As protein: CASSRLAGGRETQYF.

This clone showed up just a few times. The gene calls are TRBV2 and TRBJ1-2; 9 nucleotides match TRBD1. The V gene's germline CDR1 is SNHLY and CDR2 FYNNEI. The CDR3 is made up of 16 amino acids. V dropped 6 bases and J dropped 7; count of bases not matched to a gene: 15. The CDR3 coding sequence is TGTGCCAGCAGCCGACCCAGGGACAGGGAAGTTGGTGGCTACACCTTC. As protein: CASSRPRDREVGGYTF.

The chain joins TRBV19 to TRBJ1-1; no firm D call. In germline, CDR1 is LNHDA, CDR2 SQIVND (reference sequence). Trimming removed 3 bases at V and 5 bases at J, with 13 bases between. The CDR3 is 14 residues long. The CDR3 protein is CASSIPGRRTEAFF. The CDR3 coding sequence is TGTGCCAGTAGTATTCCGGGGAGGCGAACTGAAGCTTTCTTT.

This chain joins TRBV7-1 and TRBJ2-7; 12 nucleotides agree with TRBD2. TRBV7-1 is flagged as an ORF with uncertain function. The CDR3 has 14 amino acids. The junction had 1 base not matched to a gene; V was cut back by 3 bases and J by 4 bases. DNA of the CDR3: TGTGCCAGCAGCTCGACTAGCGGGGGTTACGAGCAGTACTTC. Amino acid sequence: CASSSTSGGYEQYF.

The V gene is TRBV7-9, the J gene TRBJ2-2; D is perhaps TRBD1 (6 bases). The V end lost 7 bases, the J end lost 0 bases, and 12 bases lay between the germline ends. The CDR3 sequence is 15 residues long. Per the germline V gene, CDR1 is SEHNR and CDR2 is FQNEAQ (reference sequence). In DNA form, the CDR3 reads TGTGCCAGCACGAGACAGGTTTCGAACACCGGGGAGCTGTTTTTT. Translated: CASTRQVSNTGELFF. The full variable domain, with the rest looked up from reference TRBV7-9 and TRBJ2-2, is DTGVSQNPRHKITKRGQNVTFRCDPISEHNRLYWYRQTLGQGPEFLTYFQNEAQLEKSRLLSDRFSAERPKGSFSTLEIQRTEQGDSAMYLCASTRQVSNTGELFFGEGSRLTVL.

In this sample, this clone turned up a few times. V gene TRBV6-6 combines with J gene TRBJ1-5, with D unresolved. CDR1 and CDR2 (germline): MNHNY, SVGAGI (reference sequence). There are 12 residues in the CDR3. V lost 0 bases, J lost 7 bases, and 4 bases lay in between. The CDR3 DNA reads as TGTGCCAGCAGTTACTCAATCCAGCCCCAGCATTTT. Its translation: CASSYSIQPQHF.

The chain carries TRBV2 and TRBJ2-7; TRBD1 agrees at 10 bases. Per the germline V gene, CDR1 is SNHLY and CDR2 is FYNNEI. There are 14 residues in the CDR3. Unmatched junction bases numbered 6, after V lost 3 bases and J lost 7 bases. CDR3 region: CASSEGQGYGEQYF. The CDR3 DNA sequence: TGTGCCAGCAGTGAGGGACAGGGGTATGGGGAGCAGTACTTC. Complete variable domain (other parts from reference TRBV2 and TRBJ2-7): EPEVTQTPSHQVTQMGQEVILRCVPISNHLYFYWYRQILGQKVEFLVSFYNNEISEKSEIFDDQFSVERPDGSNFTLKIRSTKLEDSAMYFCASSEGQGYGEQYFGPGTRLTVT.

The genes are TRBV5-1 and TRBJ2-1; 8 nucleotides align to TRBD2. The V segment lost 4 bases and the J segment 3 bases; nucleotides outside the gene matches: 3. Germline CDR1 is SGHRS and CDR2 is YFSETQ. The CDR3 runs to 14 residues. CDR3 loop: CASSISGDYNEQFF. CDR3 DNA sequence: TGCGCCAGCAGCATTAGCGGGGACTACAATGAGCAGTTCTTC.